This TCR beta chain was identified during a study of radiotherapy plus CTLA-4 blockade in lung cancer. Method: immunoSEQ multiplex PCR; TCRdb's copy keeps in-frame clones and lacks some. The sample yields tens of thousands of clones, about four fifths seen once. Only a few counts were recorded for this clone. The origin of this receptor is a human donor with non-small cell lung cancer that progressed on radiotherapy plus ipilimumab. The sequencing used peripheral blood, collected from a patient treated with radiotherapy plus ipilimumab.

CDR3 DNA: TGTGCCAGCAGTTCCGGCTCCGGGCCTGAGCAGTTCTTC. It translates to CASSSGSGPEQFF. The V and J genes are TRBV28 and TRBJ2-1; D gene ambiguous. The CDR3 contains 13 residues. With 4 bases removed from V and 9 bases from J, the gap between germline ends came to 13 bases. Germline loops: CDR1 MDHEN, CDR2 SYDVKM.